The rows below give T cell receptor beta chains drawn from one sample of a study of cytomegalovirus exposure and HLA in healthy donors. Method: immunoSEQ multiplex PCR; TCRdb's copy keeps in-frame clones and lacks some. The data contain around 92,000 clones, around 74% of them singletons. The sequenced material came from PBMCs. Every receptor here comes from a female donor in good health and CMV-seropositive. CDR3s include the opening cysteine and the closing phenylalanine or tryptophan. Clone size is stated in some rows and not others, as once, few, many or a class when expanded.

abundance: .
j_gene: TRBJ2-7
v_gene: TRBV7-2
CDR3aa: CASSFRDRVGYEQYF

abundance: .
j_gene: TRBJ1-5
v_gene: TRBV19
CDR3aa: CASSISLYQPQHF

abundance: few
j_gene: TRBJ1-1
v_gene: TRBV6-5
CDR3aa: CASRFSAGTEAFF

abundance: .
j_gene: TRBJ2-7
v_gene: TRBV5-1
CDR3aa: CASSPAGLWDEQYF

abundance: .
j_gene: TRBJ2-2
v_gene: TRBV30
CDR3aa: CAWSVAGWGRAGELFF

abundance: .
j_gene: TRBJ2-7
v_gene: TRBV6-5
CDR3aa: CASSYLAGGSYEQYF

abundance: .
j_gene: TRBJ1-2
v_gene: TRBV11-3
CDR3aa: CAGGLGARGYTF

abundance: .
j_gene: TRBJ2-2
v_gene: TRBV19
CDR3aa: CASSISRVTTGELFF

abundance: .
j_gene: TRBJ1-1
v_gene: TRBV9
CDR3aa: CASQGAGNTEAFF

abundance: .
j_gene: TRBJ2-5
v_gene: TRBV30
CDR3aa: CAWSGQRIQETQYF

abundance: .
j_gene: TRBJ2-5
v_gene: TRBV4-3
CDR3aa: CASSQQTGLQETQYF

abundance: .
j_gene: TRBJ1-1
v_gene: TRBV18
CDR3aa: CASSPRRVGATEAFF

abundance: .
j_gene: TRBJ2-3
v_gene: TRBV2
CDR3aa: CASTQDYSTDTQYF

abundance: .
j_gene: TRBJ2-3
v_gene: TRBV5-1
CDR3aa: CASSPRQGSDTQYF

abundance: .
j_gene: TRBJ1-2
v_gene: TRBV7-2
CDR3aa: CASTHGGGSYGYTF

abundance: .
j_gene: TRBJ2-2
v_gene: TRBV5-4
CDR3aa: CASSFGRGELFF

abundance: once
j_gene: TRBJ2-5
v_gene: TRBV7-2
CDR3aa: CASSQRGTRQETQYF

abundance: .
j_gene: TRBJ1-6
v_gene: TRBV10-3
CDR3aa: CAISEGTTSSYNSPLHF

abundance: .
j_gene: TRBJ2-7
v_gene: TRBV6-1
CDR3aa: CASSEETGGPHEQYF

abundance: few
j_gene: TRBJ2-1
v_gene: TRBV5-4
CDR3aa: CASSLEGQRGGFNEQFF